This entry lists 31 T cell receptor beta chains sequenced from one sample in a study of T-cell reconstitution after alpha-beta-depleted transplantation in children. Unique molecular identifiers were incorporated during preparation of the TCRbeta library. MiXCR was run by TCRdb on the PCR reads, yielding one entry per CDR3 protein. The data hold approximately 400,000 distinct CDR3 sequences, with around 16% observed a single time. The sequencing used PBMCs, mostly from graft donor cells, collected 360 days after TCRalphabeta/CD19-depleted stem cell transplant. Source of these receptors: a boy under two years old who had a stem cell transplant for Wiskott-Aldrich syndrome, so the T cells may come from the graft donor.

This clonotype has only a few counts. The rearrangement uses TRBV12-3 or TRBV12-4 and TRBJ2-1; tentative D call: TRBD1 (5 bases). The CDR3 runs 15 residues. Trimming stripped 3 bases from V and 5 bases from J, with 14 bases between. The CDR3 here is CASSLGPFRDNEQFF. The CDR3 DNA follows: TGTGCCAGCAGTTTGGGGCCTTTTAGAGACAATGAGCAGTTCTTC.

This clonotype was recorded many times. The chain recombines TRBV20-1 with TRBJ2-2, with D possibly TRBD1 on 5 matching bases. Germline lookup yields CDR1 DFQATT and CDR2 SNEGSKA (reference sequence). The CDR3 length is 13 residues. Trimming removed 1 base from V and 3 bases from J, with 6 bases in between. The CDR3 nucleotides are TGCAGTGCTAGAGGGACACACACCGGGGAGCTGTTTTTT. Residues: CSARGTHTGELFF.

This clonotype was observed many times. The CDR3 sequence is CASSKDRVNEQFF. Written as DNA, the CDR3 is TGTGCCAGCAGTAAAGACAGGGTCAATGAGCAGTTCTTC. The rearrangement joins TRBV7-8 to TRBJ2-1, with 7 bases lining up with TRBD1. Germline V lookup: CDR1 SGHVS, CDR2 FQNEAQ. There are 13 residues in the CDR3. V gave up 6 bases and J gave up 6 bases; unmatched junction bases: 5.

This clonotype showed up just a few times. The rearrangement joins TRBV5-1 to TRBJ2-3; 14 nucleotides align to TRBD2. The length of the CDR3 is 17 residues. Germline trimming cut 4 bases from V and 1 base from J; bases unmatched to any gene: 5. The V gene's germline CDR1 is SGHRS and CDR2 YFSETQ. The CDR3 here is CASSNPGLAGGTDTQYF. DNA of the CDR3: TGCGCCAGCAGCAACCCGGGACTAGCGGGGGGCACAGATACGCAGTATTTT.

V and J are TRBV29-1 and TRBJ2-1; either TRBD1 or TRBD2 may fit D (5 bases each). The germline V and J ends were trimmed by 4 bases and 7 bases, with 11 bases remaining between them. The CDR3 contains 12 residues. Germline assignment: CDR1 SQVTM and CDR2 ANQGSEA. CDR3 sequence reads: CSVGDRRNEQFF. DNA of the CDR3: TGCAGCGTTGGGGACCGAAGGAATGAGCAGTTCTTC.

The sample holds many counts of this clonotype. An end of the junction differs from the germline gene, which may be a read error. The rearrangement joins TRBV5-1 to TRBJ2-5; no clear D gene. The CDR3 length is 13 residues. Germline V lookup: CDR1 SGHRS, CDR2 YFSETQ. The CDR3 here is CASSLVLQETQYF. The CDR3 bases are TGTGCCAGCAGCTTAGTGTTACAAGAGACCCAGTACTTC.

The V gene is TRBV12-3 or TRBV12-4, the J gene TRBJ2-1; TRBD2 might be the D (6 bases). Deletions cut 6 bases from V and 2 bases from J, with 14 bases between. The CDR3 spans 15 residues. The CDR3 sequence is CASRLGLLTYNEQFF. Written as DNA, the CDR3 is TGTGCCAGCAGATTGGGACTGCTTACCTACAATGAGCAGTTCTTC.

This clonotype appeared a few times. The chain joins TRBV11-2 to TRBJ1-2; 9 positions match TRBD1. CDR3 size: 16 residues. The V segment lost 3 bases and the J segment 4 bases; nucleotides outside the gene matches: 9. Germline lookup yields CDR1 SGHAT and CDR2 FQNNGV. The CDR3: CASSFGQGKRGYGYTF. DNA for the CDR3: TGTGCCAGCAGCTTCGGACAGGGGAAGAGAGGCTATGGCTACACCTTC. Looking up the rest from reference TRBV11-2 and TRBJ1-2 gives the full variable domain: EAGVAQSPRYKIIEKRQSVAFWCNPISGHATLYWYQQILGQGPKLLIQFQNNGVVDDSQLPKDRFSAERLKGVDSTLKIQPAKLEDSAVYLCASSFGQGKRGYGYTFGSGTRLTVV.

This chain connects TRBV12-3 or TRBV12-4 to TRBJ2-5, with D perhaps TRBD1 (5 bases). Trimming removed 2 bases from V and 3 bases from J, with 10 bases in between. This CDR3 has 14 residues. DNA of the CDR3: TGTGCCAGCAGTTTATCGATCAGGGAAGAGACCCAGTACTTC. Translation: CASSLSIREETQYF.

CDR3 DNA: TGTGCCATCAGCTCGGACACTACAGATACGCAGTATTTT. It translates to CAISSDTTDTQYF. The rearrangement uses TRBV10-3 and TRBJ2-3; possibly TRBD1 for D (5 bases). The CDR3 contains 13 residues. Germline V gene sequence: CDR1 ENHRY, CDR2 SYGVKD. V was shortened by 6 bases and J by 3 bases, with 10 bases between the two germline ends.

A few counts support this clonotype. The genes are TRBV5-6 and TRBJ1-2; 11 bases are shared with TRBD1. Germline CDR1 and CDR2: SGHDT and YYEEEE. The CDR3 spans 13 residues. V shed 4 bases, J shed 6 bases, and the junction held 2 bases outside the gene matches. The CDR3 protein is CASSKGQGDGYTF. The CDR3 nucleotides are TGTGCCAGCAGCAAGGGACAGGGGGATGGCTACACCTTC.

This clonotype has more than one count but fewer than ten. This chain links TRBV12-3 or TRBV12-4 with TRBJ2-1; D gene unclear. This CDR3 is 15 amino acids long. V was shortened by 5 bases and J by 4 bases, with 15 bases between the two germline ends. Written as DNA, the CDR3 is TGTGCCAGCAGTCCTACAGCCGCCGTATACAATGAGCAGTTCTTC. It encodes CASSPTAAVYNEQFF.

The chain joins TRBV24-1 to TRBJ2-6, with D perhaps TRBD2 (5 bases). The CDR3 sequence is 16 residues long. V was clipped by 0 bases and J by 2 bases, with 7 bases between them. Germline V gene data show CDR1 as KGHDR and CDR2 as SFDVKD. The CDR3 protein is CATSDLAGPGANVLTF. As DNA, the CDR3 is TGTGCCACCAGTGATTTGGCGGGCCCTGGGGCCAACGTCCTGACTTTC.

The V and J genes are TRBV11-2 and TRBJ2-2; a weak D match, TRBD2 (5 bases). Germline V CDR1 and CDR2: SGHAT, FQNNGV. Trimming removed 5 bases from V and 0 bases from J, with 13 bases in between. The CDR3 runs to 16 residues. DNA for the CDR3: TGTGCCAGCAGCGCATTACACGGGACGAACACCGGGGAGCTGTTTTTT. As protein: CASSALHGTNTGELFF.

This clonotype turned up a few times. The rearrangement links TRBV7-9 to TRBJ2-7; weak D call: TRBD1 (5 bases). V was trimmed by 5 bases and J by 3 bases, leaving 11 bases between them. Germline V gene lookup returns CDR1 SEHNR and CDR2 FQNEAQ (reference sequence). This CDR3 contains 13 residues. The CDR3 spells CASSPRQFYEQYF. CDR3 bases: TGTGCCAGCAGCCCGAGACAGTTCTACGAGCAGTACTTC.

The rearrangement uses TRBV2 and TRBJ2-3; maybe TRBD2 (5 bases). With 6 bases removed from V and 4 bases from J, the gap between germline ends came to 17 bases. The length of the CDR3 is 15 residues. Germline CDR1 reads SNHLY; CDR2 reads FYNNEI. CDR3 coding DNA: TGTGCCAGCAGGGAGGTGGGCACAGCCGCAGATACGCAGTATTTT. This codes for CASREVGTAADTQYF.

The chain joins TRBV7-9 to TRBJ1-4; 7 bases are a match to TRBD1. V shed 0 bases and J 8 bases; nucleotides not matched to a gene: 6. The CDR3 is 15 residues long. The germline CDR1 and CDR2 sequences are SEHNR and FQNEAQ (reference sequence). CDR3 sequence reads: CASSLAVQGYEKLFF. In DNA, the CDR3 is TGTGCCAGCAGCTTAGCGGTACAGGGGTACGAAAAACTGTTTTTT.

The chain uses TRBV21-1 and TRBJ2-7. TRBV21-1 is reported as a pseudogene. This CDR3 has 14 amino acids. The CDR3, as DNA: TGTGCCAGCAGCGGAAAAGGTGAAGCCTACGAGCAGTACTTC. Translation gives CASSGKGEAYEQYF.

This clonotype came up many times. The chain carries TRBV5-1 and TRBJ1-1; TRBD1 matches 7 bases. The CDR3 totals 13 residues. Germline V gives CDR1 SGHRS, CDR2 YFSETQ. V shed 6 bases, J shed 11 bases, and the junction held 13 bases outside the gene matches. The CDR3 is CASKETGTSMAFF. CDR3 nucleotide sequence: TGCGCCAGCAAAGAGACAGGGACGTCGATGGCTTTCTTT.

The CDR3 reads CASSVLAGGPDTQYF. CDR3 nucleotides: TGTGCCAGCAGTGTTTTAGCGGGAGGGCCAGATACGCAGTATTTT. The rearrangement links TRBV25-1 to TRBJ2-3; TRBD2 matches 11 bases. V shed 4 bases, J shed 4 bases, and the junction held 4 bases outside the gene matches. The CDR3 sequence is 15 residues long. CDR1 and CDR2 from the germline V gene are MGHDK and SYGVNS.

This chain links TRBV30 with TRBJ2-1, with D uncertain. Germline CDR1 GTSNPN, CDR2 SVGIG (reference sequence). V was cut by 2 bases and J by 4 bases, with 15 bases left in between. The CDR3 contains 15 residues. The CDR3 nucleotides are TGTGCCTGGAGTTATAATCGCCGGGTTTACAATGAGCAGTTCTTC. Residues: CAWSYNRRVYNEQFF.

The chain carries TRBV5-1 and TRBJ2-5, with 7 nucleotides matching TRBD2. CDR3 size: 14 residues. The V and J ends lost 0 bases and 4 bases, in that order; junction bases with no gene match: 3. The germline V gene encodes CDR1 SGHRS and CDR2 YFSETQ. DNA for the CDR3: TGCGCCAGCAGCTTGGGACTAGCTGTAGAGACCCAGTACTTC. This encodes CASSLGLAVETQYF.

The V call is TRBV5-1, the J call TRBJ2-5, with TRBD2 matching over 7 bases. From germline, CDR1 is SGHRS and CDR2 YFSETQ. Unmatched junction bases numbered 21, after V lost 3 bases and J lost 7 bases. The CDR3 consists of 18 residues. DNA for the CDR3: TGCGCCAGCAGCTGGGATCGACTAGCCGCCGAACGCTGGGTGACCCAGTACTTC. It specifies CASSWDRLAAERWVTQYF.

The rearrangement joins TRBV30 to TRBJ2-1, with 11 bases lining up with TRBD1. This CDR3 contains 15 residues. From germline, CDR1 is GTSNPN and CDR2 SVGIG (reference sequence). After removal of 1 base from V and 8 bases from J, the junction contained 7 bases not matched to a gene. CDR3 DNA: TGTGCCTGGAGTGCCAAACGGACAGGGGGCGATGAGCAGTTCTTC. This gives the protein CAWSAKRTGGDEQFF.

This chain joins TRBV7-2 and TRBJ2-7; D may correspond to TRBD1 or TRBD2 (5 bases each). The ends were cut back, 1 base at V and 3 bases at J, with 19 bases in the middle. Germline CDR1 and CDR2: SGHTA and FQGNSA. This CDR3 has 17 amino acids. The CDR3 DNA is TGTGCCAGCAGCTTAGGGAGGACAACCTGGTTGCTCTACGAGCAGTACTTC. It translates to CASSLGRTTWLLYEQYF.

The chain joins TRBV4-3 to TRBJ2-7, with 15 bases aligning to TRBD2. CDR1 and CDR2 from the germline V gene are LGHNA and YSLEER. Trimming took 1 base from V and 4 from J; bases not matched to a gene: 8. The CDR3 length is 18 residues. The CDR3 reads CASSQVRGLAGGWYEQYF. CDR3 nucleotide sequence: TGCGCCAGCAGCCAAGTGAGAGGACTAGCGGGAGGGTGGTACGAGCAGTACTTC.

This clonotype came up a few times. The chain couples TRBV5-1 to TRBJ1-1; tentative D call: TRBD1 (5 bases). This CDR3 is built from 13 residues. Trimming took 3 bases from V and 7 from J, leaving 13 bases between them. Looked up from germline, CDR1 is SGHRS and CDR2 is YFSETQ. The CDR3 region has the DNA TGCGCCAGCAGCTCGGGAGGGGCCGATGAAGCTTTCTTT. This sequence encodes CASSSGGADEAFF.

The rearrangement joins TRBV28 to TRBJ2-1, with TRBD1 matching 7 bases. The CDR3 covers 16 residues. V was clipped by 1 base and J by 2 bases; unmatched bases: 5. From germline, CDR1 is MDHEN and CDR2 SYDVKM. The CDR3 loop reads CASSLYRGRAYNEQFF. DNA of the CDR3: TGTGCCAGCAGTTTATACAGGGGCAGGGCCTACAATGAGCAGTTCTTC.

This clonotype was detected only a few times. The rearrangement joins TRBV20-1 to TRBJ2-5, with D possibly called TRBD1 or TRBD2 (7 bases each). The CDR3 spans 12 residues. V was pared by 5 bases and J by 5 bases, with 12 bases between. CDR1 and CDR2 from the germline V gene are DFQATT and SNEGSKA (reference sequence). CDR3 amino acids: CSAHRGGETQYF. The CDR3 DNA sequence: TGCAGTGCTCACAGGGGAGGGGAGACCCAGTACTTC.

J is TRBJ2-7 and V is TRBV5-1; 10 bases agree with TRBD2. J gave up 2 bases and V 4 bases, and 9 bases lay outside the gene matches. CDR3 size: 16 residues. CDR1 is SGHRS, CDR2 YFSETQ, per germline. CDR3: CASSLRLAGLTYEQYF. In DNA, the CDR3 is TGCGCCAGCAGCCTAAGACTAGCGGGCCTTACCTACGAGCAGTACTTC.

The chain links TRBV4-1 to TRBJ2-1; TRBD2 matches at 12 bases. V trimming: 2 bases; J trimming: 1 base; junction bases outside the gene matches: 3. CDR1 is MGHRA and CDR2 is YSYEKL in the germline V gene. This CDR3 comprises 17 residues. This chain's CDR3 is CASSQSGLAGSYNEQFF. In DNA form, the CDR3 reads TGCGCCAGCAGCCAATCCGGACTAGCGGGGTCCTACAATGAGCAGTTCTTC.